Below, 8 T cell receptor beta chains from the same sample are listed, as sequenced in a study of spatial heterogeneity in lung cancer. Study-wide points: In tumors, expanded intratumoral alpha and beta TCR counts tracked mutation counts.

No antigens are known for them. TCRdb reprocessed the 5' RACE reads via MiXCR and lists one record per CDR3 protein. The table lists about 3,000 distinct CDR3 sequences, about 6.9% of them singletons, with 9.2% in the top ten. Time point denoted: sample taken at primary tumor resection. The specimen comprised lung tumor tissue, sampled at surgery. These receptors were taken from a male donor with early-stage non-small cell lung cancer.

Sample share makes this clonotype medium-sized. The rearrangement uses TRBV27 and TRBJ1-5; perhaps TRBD1 as D (6 bases). CDR1 MNHEY and CDR2 SMNVEV come from the germline V gene (reference sequence). There are 13 residues in the CDR3. V shed 5 bases and J shed 5 bases, with 10 bases lying between them. CDR3 DNA: TGTGCCAGCAGTGGACAGTTCGATCAGCCCCAGCATTTT. This encodes CASSGQFDQPQHF.

Relative to its sample, this clonotype is medium-sized. This chain uses TRBV6-2 or TRBV6-3 with TRBJ2-1, with D possibly TRBD1 on 6 matching bases. The CDR3 contains 13 residues. Germline CDR1 MNHEY, CDR2 SVGEGT. Trimming pared 5 bases from V and 10 bases from J, leaving 15 bases between. In DNA, the CDR3 is TGTGCCAGCAGTGGACAAGCCGGGACAGAGCAGTTCTTC. Protein: CASSGQAGTEQFF.

The chain combines TRBV3-1 with TRBJ2-2; perhaps D is TRBD1 or TRBD2 (5 bases each). V was clipped by 2 bases and J by 6 bases, with 10 bases between them. Germline CDR1 and CDR2: LGHDT and YNNKEL (reference sequence). This CDR3 contains 14 residues. The CDR3 spells CASSQQGRAGELFF. CDR3 nucleotide sequence: TGTGCCAGCAGCCAACAGGGACGGGCCGGGGAGCTGTTTTTT.

This clonotype turned up a few times. The chain is built from TRBV27 and TRBJ2-3; TRBD2 is a possible D gene (7 bases). CDR3 size: 15 residues. V lost 6 bases to trimming and J lost 4 bases, with 17 bases between them. CDR1 and CDR2 from the germline V gene are MNHEY and SMNVEV (reference sequence). CDR3 DNA: TGTGCCAGCAGCCTAAAACGGGGGGCGGCAGATACGCAGTATTTT. This gives the protein CASSLKRGAADTQYF.

This clonotype is medium-sized. This chain joins TRBV11-3 and TRBJ1-6; the D gene is possibly TRBD1 (6 bases). CDR3 length: 14 residues. Deletions cut 5 bases from V and 6 bases from J, with 11 bases between. Germline loops: CDR1 SGHNT, CDR2 YENEEA. CDR3 in amino acids: CASSLTGTNSPLHF. The CDR3 DNA reads as TGTGCCAGCAGCCTGACAGGAACTAATTCACCCCTCCACTTT.

By its share, this clonotype is medium-sized. The chain uses TRBV20-1 and TRBJ2-7, with D unclear. Germline assignment: CDR1 DFQATT and CDR2 SNEGSKA (reference sequence). The CDR3 spans 13 residues. Trimming pared 5 bases from V and 4 bases from J, leaving 15 bases between. CDR3 bases: TGCAGTGCTCTCAGAGACCCCAGATACGAGCAGTACTTC. Translation gives CSALRDPRYEQYF.

This clonotype counts as medium-sized. The chain is built from TRBV20-1 and TRBJ2-5; 13 nucleotides align to TRBD2. The CDR3 is 13 amino acids. Per germline, CDR1 DFQATT and CDR2 SNEGSKA (reference sequence). Trimming cost V 5 bases and J 5 bases; bases outside gene matches: 2. The CDR3, as DNA: TGCAGTGCTGAGGGACTAGCGGGGGAGACCCAGTACTTC. Protein sequence: CSAEGLAGETQYF.

This clonotype came up a few times. The rearrangement links TRBV20-1 to TRBJ2-3; D call uncertain. The CDR3 consists of 11 residues. The V and J ends lost 3 bases and 4 bases respectively, with 5 bases between them. Germline CDR1 DFQATT, CDR2 SNEGSKA (reference sequence). The CDR3 sequence is CSARAPDTQYF. CDR3 coding DNA: TGCAGTGCTAGGGCCCCAGATACGCAGTATTTT.